Listed here are 17 T cell receptor beta chains from one sample, sequenced in a study of blood T cells in healthy people across ages (dated by TCRdb to between 2015 and 2017). Receptor libraries were prepared by 5' RACE. Sequencing was performed on an Illumina HiSeq 2500. A second PCR of about 7 to 12 cycles was performed with a sample-barcoded 5' primer and a J-beta primer mix. TCRdb trimmed public reads at Q25 via fastp, called clones via MiXCR and kept in-frame beta chains. Rows are combined by CDR3 protein, so each entry shows the most common genes and DNA. This sample comprises over 950,000 distinct CDR3 sequences, 35% to 40% of them detected only once. The ten top clones hold over 10% of the sample. The material sequenced was blood. The origin of the receptors is a man younger than 35 in good health.

For this clonotype: Germline and junction disagree at one end, which may indicate a read error. The chain recombines TRBV7-2 with TRBJ1-5, with D possibly matching TRBD1 (5 bases). Germline V gene lookup returns CDR1 SGHTA and CDR2 FQGNSA. CDR3 length equals 16 residues. The CDR3 DNA reads TGTGCCAGCAGCTCCCGGGGGGTCCTAGGCAAGCAGCCCCAGCATTTT. It encodes CASSSRGVLGKQPQHF.

As regards this clonotype: A much larger clone lies a single base off, so this may be a read error. J is TRBJ2-1 and V is TRBV7-8, with 7 bases matching TRBD1. The V gene's germline CDR1 is SGHVS and CDR2 FQNEAQ. Trimming removed 5 bases from V and 10 bases from J; junction bases left unmatched: 20. The CDR3 loop spans 17 amino acids. DNA of the CDR3: TGTGCCAGCAGCCTCCCCAACTACGGACAGGTCAGCGAGGAGCAGTTCTTC. Amino acids: CASSLPNYGQVSEEQFF.

This clonotype was seen more than once but under ten times. The chain links TRBV12-3 or TRBV12-4 to TRBJ2-1; 7 bases map to TRBD1. This CDR3 comprises 15 residues. With 6 bases clipped from V and 1 base from J, the junction kept 6 bases outside the gene matches. CDR3 DNA sequence: TGTGCCAGCAGACCCCGACAGGGATCCTACAATGAGCAGTTCTTC. Protein product: CASRPRQGSYNEQFF.

DNA for the CDR3: TGTGCCAACGGGGACGATGAAAAACTGTTTTTT. Residues: CANGDDEKLFF. The chain uses TRBV2 and TRBJ1-4; a weak D match, TRBD1 (5 bases). Germline V gene sequence: CDR1 SNHLY, CDR2 FYNNEI. The CDR3 length is 11 residues. V lost 10 bases, J lost 6 bases, and 9 bases lay in between.

Only a few counts were recorded for this clonotype. This chain joins TRBV3-1 and TRBJ2-1; D call uncertain. Per germline, CDR1 LGHDT and CDR2 YNNKEL (reference sequence). The V end was cut by 1 base, the J end by 5 bases, with 9 bases between. This CDR3 spans 14 amino acids. CDR3 residues: CASSQVAVNNEQFF. The CDR3 nucleotides read TGTGCCAGCAGCCAAGTGGCGGTGAACAATGAGCAGTTCTTC.

This chain connects TRBV7-9 to TRBJ1-5; D call uncertain. The CDR3 runs to 13 residues. Per the germline V gene, CDR1 is SEHNR and CDR2 is FQNEAQ (reference sequence). V lost 5 bases to trimming and J lost 6 bases, with 11 bases between them. CDR3 loop: CASSPYLGQPQHF. The CDR3 bases are TGTGCCAGCAGCCCCTACTTAGGTCAGCCCCAGCATTTT.

The V and J genes are TRBV12-3 or TRBV12-4 and TRBJ1-6; D possibly corresponds to TRBD1 (6 bases). The CDR3 extends over 15 amino acids. V was shortened by 7 bases and J by 7 bases, with 17 bases between the two germline ends. The CDR3 region is CASNLRGAANSPLHF. CDR3 nucleotides: TGTGCCAGCAACTTGAGGGGGGCAGCCAATTCACCCCTCCACTTT.

The rearrangement links TRBV10-3 to TRBJ2-1, with D uncertain. Trimming left V 10 bases short and J 6 bases short, with 10 bases between. Germline CDR1 ENHRY, CDR2 SYGVKD. The CDR3 is 11 amino acids. The chain's CDR3 is CATTVGNEQFF. For the CDR3, the DNA is TGTGCCACCACGGTTGGCAATGAGCAGTTCTTC.

Here the CDR3 reads CASNWRPTDTQYF. The DNA for the CDR3 is TGTGCCAGCAACTGGCGCCCCACAGATACGCAGTATTTT. This chain links TRBV13 with TRBJ2-3; D remains ambiguous. Between the trimmed V and J ends, which lost 7 bases and 2 bases, there was a span of 10 bases. CDR3 length equals 13 residues. Germline loops: CDR1 PRHDT, CDR2 FYEKMQ (reference sequence).

The V and J genes are TRBV7-2 and TRBJ2-1; tentatively, D is TRBD2 (5 bases). The V end was cut by 4 bases, the J end by 3 bases, with 16 bases between. This CDR3 has 16 residues. CDR1 and CDR2 (germline): SGHTA, FQGNSA. The CDR3 protein is CASSWDRELLYNEQFF. CDR3 nucleotide sequence: TGTGCCAGCAGCTGGGATCGGGAACTCCTCTACAATGAGCAGTTCTTC.

The rearrangement joins TRBV6-5 to TRBJ2-1, with D tentatively TRBD1 (5 bases). CDR3 size: 13 residues. The ends were cut back, 4 bases at V and 4 bases at J, with 8 bases in the middle. In germline, CDR1 is MNHEY, CDR2 SVGAGI. This CDR3 is CASSSKGYNEQFF. CDR3 in DNA: TGTGCCAGCAGTTCGAAGGGGTACAATGAGCAGTTCTTC.

The rearrangement uses TRBV7-9 and TRBJ1-4, with 7 bases matching TRBD1. The CDR3 loop spans 16 amino acids. V lost 4 bases, J lost 5 bases, and 10 bases stayed unmatched. Germline V CDR1 and CDR2: SEHNR, FQNEAQ (reference sequence). Here the CDR3 DNA reads TGTGCCAGCAGCTCACACTCCGGGACAGCAAATGAAAAACTGTTTTTT. Residues: CASSSHSGTANEKLFF.

In its sample, this clonotype was seen a few times. This chain joins TRBV5-1 and TRBJ2-7, with no clear D. CDR1 is SGHRS, CDR2 YFSETQ, per germline. The CDR3 is made up of 15 amino acids. The ends were cut back, 2 bases at V and 6 bases at J, with 18 bases in the middle. The CDR3 nucleotides are TGCGCCAGCAGCTTAACGACGGACCTTTTGGGCGAGCAGTACTTC. It specifies CASSLTTDLLGEQYF.

The chain recombines TRBV9 with TRBJ1-6, with 7 bases that match TRBD1. This CDR3 contains 15 residues. Trimming at V came to 5 bases and at J to 8 bases, leaving 10 bases not matched to a gene. The germline CDR1 and CDR2 sequences are SGDLS and YYNGEE. The CDR3 DNA follows: TGTGCCAGCAGTTCACAGGGGACCGGGGATTCACCCCTCCACTTT. It is translated as CASSSQGTGDSPLHF.

V gene TRBV9 combines with J gene TRBJ2-3; 7 bases align to TRBD2. The J segment lost 6 bases and the V segment lost 5 bases, leaving 12 bases of the junction unmatched. CDR3 size: 15 residues. The V gene's germline CDR1 is SGDLS and CDR2 YYNGEE. This CDR3 reads CASSLLADSPDTQYF. As DNA, the CDR3 is TGTGCCAGCAGTCTGCTAGCGGATAGCCCCGATACGCAGTATTTT.

The chain employs TRBV7-2 and TRBJ2-3; D is undetermined. CDR3 size: 15 residues. Germline V gives CDR1 SGHTA, CDR2 FQGNSA. Trimming left V 0 bases short and J 2 bases short, with 9 bases between. CDR3 DNA sequence: TGTGCCAGCAGCTTAGCTCGCGCACACACAGATACGCAGTATTTT. The encoded protein is CASSLARAHTDTQYF.

This chain connects TRBV2 to TRBJ2-2; the match to TRBD1 covers 9 bases. CDR1 and CDR2 from the germline V gene are SNHLY and FYNNEI. Trimming cost V 4 bases and J 0 bases; bases outside gene matches: 3. The CDR3 extends over 16 amino acids. The CDR3 sequence: CASSGWDRANTGELFF. CDR3 DNA sequence: TGTGCCAGCAGTGGATGGGACAGGGCGAACACCGGGGAGCTGTTTTTT.